Here is one T cell receptor beta chain with its context. This entry is derived from a study of blood T cell repertoires in COVID-19. Overall study: Specimens from acute and convalescent COVID-19 originated in the United States, Italy and Spain. PBMCs, B-cell-depleted T cells, or T cells were the source of the cDNA or gDNA that made up the material.

The CDR3 has 13 residues. From germline, CDR1 is SGHAT and CDR2 FQNNGV. V shed 1 base and J shed 8 bases, with 11 bases lying between them. The authors' processing: Amplification from reference gene primers served as the basis for estimated nucleated cell counts. Assay: immunoSEQ multiplex PCR; the TCRdb copy retains only in-frame clones and omits some. That table is the source of V, J and clone size, and D and trimming were worked out from the DNA. Among under 55,000 clones, around four fifths were seen once, and the ten largest hold over 2%. The clonotype was recovered from a man aged 45-60 years with acute or convalescent COVID-19. Sequenced material: peripheral blood. This chain uses TRBV11-2 with TRBJ1-1, with D perhaps TRBD1 (5 bases). CDR3 protein: CASSLVRGTEAFF. The CDR3 region has the DNA TGTGCCAGCAGCTTAGTTCGGGGGACGGAAGCTTTCTTT.